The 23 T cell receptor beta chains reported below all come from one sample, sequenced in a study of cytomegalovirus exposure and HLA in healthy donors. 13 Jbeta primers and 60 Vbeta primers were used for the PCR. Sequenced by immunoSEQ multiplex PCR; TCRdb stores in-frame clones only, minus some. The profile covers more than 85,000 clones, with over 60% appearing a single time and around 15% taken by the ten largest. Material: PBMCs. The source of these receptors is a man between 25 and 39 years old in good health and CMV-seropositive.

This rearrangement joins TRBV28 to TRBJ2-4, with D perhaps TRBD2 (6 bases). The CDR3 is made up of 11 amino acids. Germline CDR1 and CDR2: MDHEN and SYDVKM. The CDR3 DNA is TGTGCGGGGGGAGCCAAAAACATTCAGTACTTC. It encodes CAGGAKNIQYF.

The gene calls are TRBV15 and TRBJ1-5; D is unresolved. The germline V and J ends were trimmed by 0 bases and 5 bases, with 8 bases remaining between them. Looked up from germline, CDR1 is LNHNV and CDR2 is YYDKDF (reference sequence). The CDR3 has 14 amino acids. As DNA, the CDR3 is TGTGCCACCAGCAGAGACCGGGGAGATCAGCCCCAGCATTTT. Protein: CATSRDRGDQPQHF.

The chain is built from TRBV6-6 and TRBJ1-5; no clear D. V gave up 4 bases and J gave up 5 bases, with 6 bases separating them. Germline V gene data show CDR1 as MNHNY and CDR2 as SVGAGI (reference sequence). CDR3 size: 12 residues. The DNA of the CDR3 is TGTGCCAGCAGTTCCCCTTATCAGCCCCAGCATTTT. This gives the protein CASSSPYQPQHF.

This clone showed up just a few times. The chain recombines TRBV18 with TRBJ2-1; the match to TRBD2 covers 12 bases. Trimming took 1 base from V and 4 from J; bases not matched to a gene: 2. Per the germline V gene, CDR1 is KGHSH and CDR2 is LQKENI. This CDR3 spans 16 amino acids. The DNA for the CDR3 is TGTGCCAGCTCACCACGGACTAGCGGGGAGTACAATGAGCAGTTCTTC. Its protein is CASSPRTSGEYNEQFF.

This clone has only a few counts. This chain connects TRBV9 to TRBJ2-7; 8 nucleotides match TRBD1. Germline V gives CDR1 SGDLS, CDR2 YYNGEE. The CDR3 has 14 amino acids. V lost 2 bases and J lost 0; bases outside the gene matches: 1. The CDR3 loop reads CASSVDRVSYEQYF. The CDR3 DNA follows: TGTGCCAGCAGCGTGGACAGGGTCTCCTACGAGCAGTACTTC.

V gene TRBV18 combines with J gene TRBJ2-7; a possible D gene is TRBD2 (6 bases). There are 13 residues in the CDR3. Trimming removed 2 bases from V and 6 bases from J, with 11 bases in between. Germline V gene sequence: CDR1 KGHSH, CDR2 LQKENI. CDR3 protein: CASSPSGRGEQYF. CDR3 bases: TGTGCCAGCTCACCATCGGGGCGGGGCGAGCAGTACTTC.

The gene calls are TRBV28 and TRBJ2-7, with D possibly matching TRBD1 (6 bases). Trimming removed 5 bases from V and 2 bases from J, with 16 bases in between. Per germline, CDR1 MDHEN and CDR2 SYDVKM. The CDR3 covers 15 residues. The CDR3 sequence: CASSPHRARAYEQYF. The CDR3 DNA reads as TGTGCCAGCAGTCCCCACAGGGCACGGGCCTACGAGCAGTACTTC.

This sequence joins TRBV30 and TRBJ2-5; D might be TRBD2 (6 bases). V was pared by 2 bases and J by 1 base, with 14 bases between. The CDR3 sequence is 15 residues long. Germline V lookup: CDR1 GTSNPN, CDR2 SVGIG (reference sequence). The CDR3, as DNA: TGTGCCTGGAGTACCTCCGGGACTTCCCAAGAGACCCAGTACTTC. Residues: CAWSTSGTSQETQYF.

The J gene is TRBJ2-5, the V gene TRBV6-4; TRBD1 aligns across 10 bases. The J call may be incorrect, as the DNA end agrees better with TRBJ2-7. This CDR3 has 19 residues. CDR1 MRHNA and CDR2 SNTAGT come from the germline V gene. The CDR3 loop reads CASRATGQGTVSVVYEQYF. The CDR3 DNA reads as TGTGCCAGCAGGGCCACGGGACAGGGGACCGTCTCGGTCGTCTACGAGCAGTACTTC.

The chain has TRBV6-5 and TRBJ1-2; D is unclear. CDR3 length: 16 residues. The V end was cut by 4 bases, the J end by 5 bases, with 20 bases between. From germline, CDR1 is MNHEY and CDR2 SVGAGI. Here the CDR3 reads CASSWSSRVVWYGYTF. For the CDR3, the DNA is TGTGCCAGCAGTTGGTCCTCGAGGGTAGTATGGTATGGCTACACCTTC.

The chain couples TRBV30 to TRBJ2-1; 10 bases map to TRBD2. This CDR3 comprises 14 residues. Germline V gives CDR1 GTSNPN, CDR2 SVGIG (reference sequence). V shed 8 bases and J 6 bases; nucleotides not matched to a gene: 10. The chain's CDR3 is CAGLAGEPGNEQFF. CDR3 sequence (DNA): TGTGCCGGCCTAGCGGGGGAGCCGGGCAATGAGCAGTTCTTC.

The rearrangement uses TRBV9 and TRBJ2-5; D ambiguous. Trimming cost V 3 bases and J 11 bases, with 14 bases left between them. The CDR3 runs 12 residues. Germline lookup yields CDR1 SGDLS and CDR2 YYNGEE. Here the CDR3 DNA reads TGTGCCAGCAGCGCCGATTCCGGAGAGCAGTACTTC. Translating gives CASSADSGEQYF.

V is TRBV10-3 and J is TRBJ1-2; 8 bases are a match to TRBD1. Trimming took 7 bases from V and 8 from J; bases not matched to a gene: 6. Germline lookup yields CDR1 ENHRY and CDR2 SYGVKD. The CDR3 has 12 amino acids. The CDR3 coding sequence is TGTGCCATCAATTCAGGGGGCGGGGGCTACACCTTC. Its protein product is CAINSGGGGYTF.

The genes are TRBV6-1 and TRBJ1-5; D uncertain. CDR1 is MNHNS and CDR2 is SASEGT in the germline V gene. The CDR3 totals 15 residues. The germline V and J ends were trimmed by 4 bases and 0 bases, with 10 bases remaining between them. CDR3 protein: CASSGALYSNQPQHF. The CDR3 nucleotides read TGTGCCAGCAGTGGGGCACTGTATAGCAATCAGCCCCAGCATTTT.

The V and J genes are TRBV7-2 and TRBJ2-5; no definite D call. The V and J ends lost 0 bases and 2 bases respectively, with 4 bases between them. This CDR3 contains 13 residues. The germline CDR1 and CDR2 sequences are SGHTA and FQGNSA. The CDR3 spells CASSLARQETQYF. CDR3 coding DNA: TGTGCCAGCAGCTTAGCACGGCAAGAGACCCAGTACTTC.

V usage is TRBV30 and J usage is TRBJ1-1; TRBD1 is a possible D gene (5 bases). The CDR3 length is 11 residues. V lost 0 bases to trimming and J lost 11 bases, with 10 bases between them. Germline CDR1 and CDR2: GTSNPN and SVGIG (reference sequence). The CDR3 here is CAWSVGRVAFF. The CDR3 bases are TGTGCCTGGAGTGTCGGCAGGGTGGCTTTCTTT.

CDR3 loop: CASSYSQGGAQETQYF. CDR3 coding DNA: TGTGCCAGCAGTTACAGTCAAGGCGGGGCTCAAGAGACCCAGTACTTC. The rearrangement links TRBV6-5 to TRBJ2-5; a possible D gene is TRBD2 (6 bases). This CDR3 is 16 amino acids long. Per the germline V gene, CDR1 is MNHEY and CDR2 is SVGAGI. The V gene lost 2 bases and the J gene lost 2 bases, with 15 bases spanning the gap.

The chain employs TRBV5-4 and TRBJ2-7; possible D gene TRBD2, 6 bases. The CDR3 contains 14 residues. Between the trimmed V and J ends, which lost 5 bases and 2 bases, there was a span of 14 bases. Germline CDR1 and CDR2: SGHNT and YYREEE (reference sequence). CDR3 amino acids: CASRPETGAYEQYF. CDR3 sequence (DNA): TGTGCCAGCAGACCCGAGACGGGGGCCTACGAGCAGTACTTC.

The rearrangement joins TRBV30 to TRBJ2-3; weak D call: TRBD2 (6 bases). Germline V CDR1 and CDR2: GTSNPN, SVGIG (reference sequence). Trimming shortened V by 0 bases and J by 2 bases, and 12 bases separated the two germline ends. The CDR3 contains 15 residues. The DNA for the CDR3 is TGTGCCTGGAGTGTAGCGGGCGATTACACAGATACGCAGTATTTT. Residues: CAWSVAGDYTDTQYF.

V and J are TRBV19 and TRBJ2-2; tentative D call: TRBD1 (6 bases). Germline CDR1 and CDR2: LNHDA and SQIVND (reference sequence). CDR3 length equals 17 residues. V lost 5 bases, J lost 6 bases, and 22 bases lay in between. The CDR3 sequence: CASSWLGQSLHPGELFF. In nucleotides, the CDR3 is TGTGCCAGTAGTTGGCTCGGACAGTCCCTTCACCCCGGGGAGCTGTTTTTT.

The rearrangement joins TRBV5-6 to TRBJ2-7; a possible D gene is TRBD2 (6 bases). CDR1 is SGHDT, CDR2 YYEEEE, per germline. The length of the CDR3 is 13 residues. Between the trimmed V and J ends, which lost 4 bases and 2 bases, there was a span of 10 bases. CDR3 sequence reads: CASSAGRAYEQYF. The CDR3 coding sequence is TGTGCCAGCAGCGCGGGACGGGCCTACGAGCAGTACTTC.

CDR3 sequence reads: CASSWSGGAYEQYF. The CDR3 region has the DNA TGTGCCAGCAGCTGGTCAGGGGGCGCCTACGAGCAGTACTTC. The chain joins TRBV7-9 to TRBJ2-7, with 8 bases fitting TRBD1. The CDR3 is 14 amino acids. Trimming took 4 bases from V and 2 from J; bases not matched to a gene: 4. Germline assignment: CDR1 SEHNR and CDR2 FQNEAQ (reference sequence). Looking up the rest from reference TRBV7-9 and TRBJ2-7 gives the full variable domain: DTGVSQNPRHKITKRGQNVTFRCDPISEHNRLYWYRQTLGQGPEFLTYFQNEAQLEKSRLLSDRFSAERPKGSFSTLEIQRTEQGDSAMYLCASSWSGGAYEQYFGPGTRLTVT.

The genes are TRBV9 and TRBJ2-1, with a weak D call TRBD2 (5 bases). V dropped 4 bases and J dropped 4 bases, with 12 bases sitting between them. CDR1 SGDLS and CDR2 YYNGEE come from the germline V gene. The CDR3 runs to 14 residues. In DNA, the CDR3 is TGTGCCAGCAGCCTCCTCTCGGGGTACAATGAGCAGTTCTTC. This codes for CASSLLSGYNEQFF. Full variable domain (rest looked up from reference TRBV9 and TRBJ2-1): DSGVTQTPKHLITATGQRVTLRCSPRSGDLSVYWYQQSLDQGLQFLIQYYNGEERAKGNILERFSAQQFPDLHSELNLSSLELGDSALYFCASSLLSGYNEQFFGPGTRLTVL.